This T cell receptor beta chain was profiled in a study of T cell responses to AZD1222 COVID-19 vaccine. A single count supports this clone. Clones were read by immunoSEQ multiplex PCR, and TCRdb kept only the in-frame ones, dropping some. The sample lists some 200,000 clones; approximately 95% were seen once. Trimming took 7 bases from V and 2 from J; bases not matched to a gene: 4. CDR1 MDHEN and CDR2 SYDVKM come from the germline V gene. The length of the CDR3 is 14 residues. V usage is TRBV28 and J usage is TRBJ2-1; the match to TRBD2 covers 8 bases. The source of this sequence is an adult who received the AZD1222 COVID-19 vaccine. Specimen: peripheral blood, collected 28 days after the second AZD1222 dose. In DNA form, the CDR3 reads TGTGCCAGCAAAGTAGCGGGGACCTACAATGAGCAGTTCTTC. It yields the protein CASKVAGTYNEQFF.